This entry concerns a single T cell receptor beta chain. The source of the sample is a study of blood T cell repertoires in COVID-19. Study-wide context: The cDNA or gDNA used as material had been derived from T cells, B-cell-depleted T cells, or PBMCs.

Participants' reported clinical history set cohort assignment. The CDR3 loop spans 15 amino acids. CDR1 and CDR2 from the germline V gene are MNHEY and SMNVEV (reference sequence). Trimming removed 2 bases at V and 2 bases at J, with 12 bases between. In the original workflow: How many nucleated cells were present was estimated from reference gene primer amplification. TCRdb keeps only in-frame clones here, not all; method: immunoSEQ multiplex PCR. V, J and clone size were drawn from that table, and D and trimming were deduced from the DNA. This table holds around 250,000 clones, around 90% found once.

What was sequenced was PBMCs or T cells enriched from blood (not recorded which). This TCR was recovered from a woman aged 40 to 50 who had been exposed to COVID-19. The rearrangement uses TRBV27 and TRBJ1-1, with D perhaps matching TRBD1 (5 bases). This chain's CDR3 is CASSLRGRVNTEAFF. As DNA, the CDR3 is TGTGCCAGCAGTTTAAGGGGCAGGGTTAACACTGAAGCTTTCTTT.